The clone carrying this TCR beta chain turned up a few times. The entry originates in a study of T-cell reconstitution after alpha-beta-depleted transplantation in children. This CDR3 comprises 15 residues. Per germline, CDR1 DFQATT and CDR2 SNEGSKA (reference sequence). The germline V and J ends were trimmed by 0 bases and 3 bases, with 11 bases remaining between them. Molecular barcoding with unique molecular identifiers was used for the TCRbeta library. TCRdb reprocessed the PCR reads with MiXCR, giving one entry per CDR3 protein. The data show about 360,000 distinct CDR3 sequences, about an eighth seen once.

J is TRBJ2-2 and V is TRBV20-1; D tentatively reads TRBD1 or TRBD2 (6 bases each). This specimen was PBMCs, taken from the stem cell graft. This clonotype was obtained from a human donor who donated a stem cell graft to a child with Fanconi anemia. The CDR3, as DNA: TGCAGTGCTAGAGATTTGGGGGGCGACACCGGGGAGCTGTTTTTT. Its protein is CSARDLGGDTGELFF.